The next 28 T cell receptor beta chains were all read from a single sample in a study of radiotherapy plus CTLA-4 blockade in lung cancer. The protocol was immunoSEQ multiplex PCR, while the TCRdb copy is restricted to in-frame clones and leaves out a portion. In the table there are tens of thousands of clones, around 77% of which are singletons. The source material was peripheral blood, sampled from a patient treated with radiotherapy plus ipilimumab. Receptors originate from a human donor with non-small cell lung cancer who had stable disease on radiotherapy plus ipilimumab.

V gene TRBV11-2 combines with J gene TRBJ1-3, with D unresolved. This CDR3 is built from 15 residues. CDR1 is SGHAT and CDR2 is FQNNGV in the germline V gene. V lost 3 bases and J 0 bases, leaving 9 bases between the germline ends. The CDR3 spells CASSLDLLSGNTIYF. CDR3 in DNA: TGTGCCAGCAGCTTGGACCTACTCTCTGGAAACACCATATATTTT.

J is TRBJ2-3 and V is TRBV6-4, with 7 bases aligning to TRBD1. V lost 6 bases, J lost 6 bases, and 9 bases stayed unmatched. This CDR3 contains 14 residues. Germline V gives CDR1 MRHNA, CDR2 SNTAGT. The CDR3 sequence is CASSKLQGMDTQYF. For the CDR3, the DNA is TGTGCCAGCAGCAAATTACAGGGGATGGATACGCAGTATTTT.

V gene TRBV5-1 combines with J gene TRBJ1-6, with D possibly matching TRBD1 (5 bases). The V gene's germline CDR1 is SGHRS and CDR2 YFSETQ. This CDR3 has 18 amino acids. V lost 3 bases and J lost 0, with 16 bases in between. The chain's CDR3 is CASSYRDGQSSYNSPLHF. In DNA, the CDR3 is TGCGCCAGCAGCTACCGGGACGGCCAGAGCTCCTATAATTCACCCCTCCACTTT. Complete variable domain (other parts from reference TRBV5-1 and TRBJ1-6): KAGVTQTPRYLIKTRGQQVTLSCSPISGHRSVSWYQQTPGQGLQFLFEYFSETQRNKGNFPGRFSGRQFSNSRSEMNVSTLELGDSALYLCASSYRDGQSSYNSPLHFGNGTRLTVT.

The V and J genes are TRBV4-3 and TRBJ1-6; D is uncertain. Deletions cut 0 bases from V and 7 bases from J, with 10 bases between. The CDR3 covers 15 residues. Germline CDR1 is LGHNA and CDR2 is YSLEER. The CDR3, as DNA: TGCGCCAGCAGCCAAGAACACACCGCAAATTCACCCCTCCACTTT. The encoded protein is CASSQEHTANSPLHF.

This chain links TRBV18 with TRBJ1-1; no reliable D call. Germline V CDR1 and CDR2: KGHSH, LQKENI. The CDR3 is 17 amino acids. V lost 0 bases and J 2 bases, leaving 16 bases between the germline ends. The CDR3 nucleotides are TGTGCCAGCTCACCACCGTGGTCAGCTGATTCAAACACTGAAGCTTTCTTT. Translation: CASSPPWSADSNTEAFF.

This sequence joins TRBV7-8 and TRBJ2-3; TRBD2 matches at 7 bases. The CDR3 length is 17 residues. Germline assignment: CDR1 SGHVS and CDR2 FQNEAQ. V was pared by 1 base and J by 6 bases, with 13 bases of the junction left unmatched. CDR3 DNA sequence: TGTGCCAGCAGCTTAGGAGTCGCGGGGGTGATCCCCGATACGCAGTATTTT. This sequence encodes CASSLGVAGVIPDTQYF.

The CDR3 region is CASSSGANEKLFF. In DNA form, the CDR3 reads TGTGCCAGCAGCTCCGGAGCTAATGAAAAACTGTTTTTT. This chain connects TRBV5-4 to TRBJ1-4, with unresolved D. Trimming cost V 3 bases and J 3 bases, with 6 bases left between them. CDR3 length: 13 amino acids. The germline gives CDR1 SGHNT, CDR2 YYREEE (reference sequence).

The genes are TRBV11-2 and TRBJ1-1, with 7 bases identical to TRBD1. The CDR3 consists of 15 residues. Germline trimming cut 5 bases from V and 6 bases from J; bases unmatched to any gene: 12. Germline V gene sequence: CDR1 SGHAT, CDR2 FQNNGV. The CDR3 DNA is TGTGCCAGCAGCAGTAACAGGGGCGCGAGTCCTGAAGCTTTCTTT. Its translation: CASSSNRGASPEAFF.

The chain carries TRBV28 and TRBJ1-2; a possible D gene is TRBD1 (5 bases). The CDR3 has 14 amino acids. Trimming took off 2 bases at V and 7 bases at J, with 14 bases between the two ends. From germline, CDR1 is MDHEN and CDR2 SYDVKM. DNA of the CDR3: TGTGCCAGCAGTTTAACAGACGAAAGGGGTGGCTACACCTTC. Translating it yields CASSLTDERGGYTF.

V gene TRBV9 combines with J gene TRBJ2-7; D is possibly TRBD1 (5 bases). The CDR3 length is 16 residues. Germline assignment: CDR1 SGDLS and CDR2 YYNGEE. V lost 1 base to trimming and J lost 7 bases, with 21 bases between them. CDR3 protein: CASSVTMGQGSGEQYF. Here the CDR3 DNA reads TGTGCCAGCAGCGTAACCATGGGGCAGGGAAGTGGGGAGCAGTACTTC.

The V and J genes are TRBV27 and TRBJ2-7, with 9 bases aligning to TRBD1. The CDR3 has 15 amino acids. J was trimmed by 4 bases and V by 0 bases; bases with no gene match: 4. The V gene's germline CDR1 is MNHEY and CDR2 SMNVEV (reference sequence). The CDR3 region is CASSLSGQGRYEQYF. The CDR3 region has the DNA TGTGCCAGCAGTTTATCGGGACAGGGAAGATACGAGCAGTACTTC.

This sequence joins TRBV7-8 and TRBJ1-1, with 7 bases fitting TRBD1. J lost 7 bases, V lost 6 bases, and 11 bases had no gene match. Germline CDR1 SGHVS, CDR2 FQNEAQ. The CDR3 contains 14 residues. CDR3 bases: TGTGCCAGCAGGCCGTCAACAGGGGAGAATGAAGCTTTCTTT. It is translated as CASRPSTGENEAFF.

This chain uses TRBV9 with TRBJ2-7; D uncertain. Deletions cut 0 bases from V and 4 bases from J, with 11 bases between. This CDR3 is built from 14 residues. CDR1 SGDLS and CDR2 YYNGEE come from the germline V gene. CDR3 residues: CASSVGPERYEQYF. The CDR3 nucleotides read TGTGCCAGCAGCGTAGGACCGGAGAGGTACGAGCAGTACTTC.

Here the CDR3 DNA reads TGCGCCAGCAGCCAAGAGGGGGCGACTGAAGCTTTCTTT. It translates to CASSQEGATEAFF. V usage is TRBV4-1 and J usage is TRBJ1-1, with D maybe TRBD1 (6 bases). In germline, CDR1 is MGHRA, CDR2 YSYEKL. The CDR3 is 13 residues long. The V end lost 0 bases, the J end lost 5 bases, and 7 bases lay between the germline ends.

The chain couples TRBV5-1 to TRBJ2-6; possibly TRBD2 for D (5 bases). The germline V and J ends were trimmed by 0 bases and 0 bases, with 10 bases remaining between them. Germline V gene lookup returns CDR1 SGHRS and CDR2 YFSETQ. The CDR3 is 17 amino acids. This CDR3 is CASSLDGLGSGANVLTF. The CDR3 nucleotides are TGCGCCAGCAGCTTGGACGGACTCGGCTCTGGGGCCAACGTCCTGACTTTC.

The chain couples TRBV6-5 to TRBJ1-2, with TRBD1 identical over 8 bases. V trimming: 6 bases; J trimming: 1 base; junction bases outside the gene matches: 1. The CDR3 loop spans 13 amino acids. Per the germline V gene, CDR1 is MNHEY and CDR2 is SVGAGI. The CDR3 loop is CASSGQGNYGYTF. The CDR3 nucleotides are TGTGCCAGCAGCGGACAGGGTAACTATGGCTACACCTTC.

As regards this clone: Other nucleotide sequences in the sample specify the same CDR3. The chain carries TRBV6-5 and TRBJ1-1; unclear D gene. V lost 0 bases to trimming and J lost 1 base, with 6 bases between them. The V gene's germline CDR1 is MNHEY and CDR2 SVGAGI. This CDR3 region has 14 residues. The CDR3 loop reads CASSYSRGNTEAFF. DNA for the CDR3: TGTGCCAGCAGTTACTCGCGCGGGAACACTGAAGCTTTCTTT.

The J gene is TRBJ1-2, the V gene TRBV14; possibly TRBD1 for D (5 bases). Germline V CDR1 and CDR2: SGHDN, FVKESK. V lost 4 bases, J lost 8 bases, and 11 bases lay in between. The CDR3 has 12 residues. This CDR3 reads CASSLGTRGYTF. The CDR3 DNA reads TGTGCCAGCAGCCTGGGGACCAGGGGCTACACCTTC.

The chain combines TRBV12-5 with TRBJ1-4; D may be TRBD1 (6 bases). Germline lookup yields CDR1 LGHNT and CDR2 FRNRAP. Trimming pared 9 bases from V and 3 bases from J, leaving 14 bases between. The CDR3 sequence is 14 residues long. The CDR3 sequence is CASLRTVPNEKLFF. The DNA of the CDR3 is TGTGCTAGCCTCAGGACAGTCCCTAATGAAAAACTGTTTTTT.

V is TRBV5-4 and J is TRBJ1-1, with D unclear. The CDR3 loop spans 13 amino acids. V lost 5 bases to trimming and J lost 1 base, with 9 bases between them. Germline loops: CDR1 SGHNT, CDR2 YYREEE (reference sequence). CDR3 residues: CASRPDTNTEAFF. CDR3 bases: TGTGCCAGCAGGCCCGACACGAACACTGAAGCTTTCTTT.

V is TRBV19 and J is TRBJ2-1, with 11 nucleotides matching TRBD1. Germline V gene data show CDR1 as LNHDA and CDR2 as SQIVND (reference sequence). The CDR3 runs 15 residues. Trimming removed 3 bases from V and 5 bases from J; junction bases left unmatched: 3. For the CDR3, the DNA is TGTGCCAGTAGTATGGACAGGGGGCTGGACAATGAGCAGTTCTTC. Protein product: CASSMDRGLDNEQFF.

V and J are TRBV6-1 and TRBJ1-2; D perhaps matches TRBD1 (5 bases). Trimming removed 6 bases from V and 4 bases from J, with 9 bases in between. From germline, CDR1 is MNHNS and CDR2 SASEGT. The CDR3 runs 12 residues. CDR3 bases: TGTGCCAGCAGCTTACAGGTCTATGGCTACACCTTC. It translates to CASSLQVYGYTF.

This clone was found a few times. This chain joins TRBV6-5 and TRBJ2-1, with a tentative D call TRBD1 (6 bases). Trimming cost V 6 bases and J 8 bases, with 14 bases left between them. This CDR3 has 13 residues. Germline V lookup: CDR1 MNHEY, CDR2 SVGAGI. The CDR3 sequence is CASSPGQLYEQFF. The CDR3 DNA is TGTGCCAGCAGCCCTGGACAGCTTTATGAGCAGTTCTTC.

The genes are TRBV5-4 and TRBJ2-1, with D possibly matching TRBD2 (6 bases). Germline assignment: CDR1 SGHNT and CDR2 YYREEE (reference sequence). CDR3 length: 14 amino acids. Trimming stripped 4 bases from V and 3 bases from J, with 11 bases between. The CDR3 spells CASSLRRDYNEQFF. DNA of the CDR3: TGTGCCAGCAGCCTAAGGAGGGACTACAATGAGCAGTTCTTC.

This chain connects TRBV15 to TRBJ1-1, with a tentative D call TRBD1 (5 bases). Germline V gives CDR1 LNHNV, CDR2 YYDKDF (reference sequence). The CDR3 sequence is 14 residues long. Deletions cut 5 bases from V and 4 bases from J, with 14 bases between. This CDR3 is CATSPRLGGTEAFF. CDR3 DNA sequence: TGTGCCACCAGCCCGAGGCTGGGGGGCACTGAAGCTTTCTTT.

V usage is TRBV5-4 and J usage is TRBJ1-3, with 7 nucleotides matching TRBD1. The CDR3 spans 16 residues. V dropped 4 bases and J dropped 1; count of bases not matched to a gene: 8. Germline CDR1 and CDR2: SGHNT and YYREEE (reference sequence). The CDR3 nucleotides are TGTGCCAGCAGCCTGGAAGGGGGCCGTTCTGGAAACACCATATATTTT. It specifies CASSLEGGRSGNTIYF.

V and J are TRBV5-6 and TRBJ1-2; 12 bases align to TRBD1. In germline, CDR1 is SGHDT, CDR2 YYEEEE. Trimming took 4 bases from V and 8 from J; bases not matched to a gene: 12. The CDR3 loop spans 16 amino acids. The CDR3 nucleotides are TGTGCCAGCAGCCCCGGGACAGGGGGCGCCTTGAGGGGCTACACCTTC. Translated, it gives CASSPGTGGALRGYTF.

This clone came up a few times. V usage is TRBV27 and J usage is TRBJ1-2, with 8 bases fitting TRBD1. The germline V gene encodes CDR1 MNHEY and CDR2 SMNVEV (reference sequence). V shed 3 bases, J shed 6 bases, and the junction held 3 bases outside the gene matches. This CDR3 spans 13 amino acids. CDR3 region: CASSFTGGNGYTF. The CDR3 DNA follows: TGTGCCAGCAGTTTCACAGGGGGGAATGGCTACACCTTC.